This TCR beta chain is drawn from a study of T cells in Graves' hyperthyroidism and ophthalmopathy. Regions amplified from RNA transcripts were the TCR beta CDR3 regions. An initial round of RT-PCR targeting the TCR CDR3 relied on the HTBI primer set. TCRdb redid the calling of the multiplex PCR reads with MiXCR, one entry per CDR3 protein. The sample carries 750,000 to 950,000 distinct CDR3 sequences, 38% recorded once. This CDR3 contains 17 residues. The trim removed 0 bases at V and 4 bases at J, leaving 8 bases unmatched. Looked up from germline, CDR1 is MGHRA and CDR2 is YSYEKL. V usage is TRBV4-1 and J usage is TRBJ2-5; 10 bases map to TRBD2. The sequence was collected from a man between 18 and 29 years old with Graves' hyperthyroidism. The source material was blood. CDR3 sequence (DNA): TGCGCCAGCAGCCAAGATAGAGCGGGGGGGCGGCGAGAGACCCAGTACTTC. As protein: CASSQDRAGGRRETQYF.